A single sample gave rise to the 29 T cell receptor beta chains below, sequenced in a study of blood T cell repertoires in COVID-19 (TCRdb year 2020). The method behind the library was the immunoSEQ multiplex PCR assay. TCRdb holds this immuneACCESS table with in-frame rearrangements only. Some clones are missing; in checked studies, unresolved V genes explain under half, and the rest has no known cause. The sample includes approximately 170,000 clones, with about 83% observed a single time. About 4% of the sample lies in the top ten. Sequences were obtained from peripheral blood. The receptors shown here come from a man aged 18 to 29 with active or convalescent COVID-19.

The chain is built from TRBV29-1 and TRBJ1-1; no clear D gene. V was shortened by 3 bases and J by 1 base, with 12 bases between the two germline ends. The CDR3 has 14 residues. In germline, CDR1 is SQVTM, CDR2 ANQGSEA. CDR3 sequence: CSVDGGIGNTEAFF. DNA of the CDR3: TGCAGCGTTGACGGAGGGATCGGGAACACTGAAGCTTTCTTT.

The V gene is TRBV6-6, the J gene TRBJ2-3; 12 bases map to TRBD2. The germline V gene has CDR1 MNHNY and CDR2 SVGAGI (reference sequence). The ends lost 5 bases at V and 3 bases at J; junction bases unmatched: 6. CDR3 length equals 16 residues. CDR3 residues: CASSRTTSGRTDTQYF. The CDR3 DNA sequence: TGTGCCAGCAGTCGAACGACTAGCGGGAGAACAGATACGCAGTATTTT.

The chain combines TRBV19 with TRBJ1-5; D may be TRBD1 (5 bases). Germline assignment: CDR1 LNHDA and CDR2 SQIVND (reference sequence). Deletions cut 5 bases from V and 4 bases from J, with 12 bases between. This CDR3 is 14 amino acids long. CDR3 sequence reads: CASSSGQINQPQHF. CDR3 sequence (DNA): TGTGCCAGTAGTTCCGGACAAATAAATCAGCCCCAGCATTTT.

This sequence joins TRBV19 and TRBJ2-1, with a tentative D call TRBD1 (5 bases). The CDR3 is 13 residues long. From germline, CDR1 is LNHDA and CDR2 SQIVND (reference sequence). V lost 6 bases, J lost 9 bases, and 15 bases lay in between. The CDR3 is CASRTSGWGEQFF. The CDR3 DNA sequence: TGTGCCAGTAGAACCTCAGGGTGGGGTGAGCAGTTCTTC.

V gene TRBV10-3 combines with J gene TRBJ2-7, with 12 bases that match TRBD1. CDR1 and CDR2 from the germline V gene are ENHRY and SYGVKD. V shed 6 bases and J 6 bases; nucleotides not matched to a gene: 6. This CDR3 region has 14 residues. CDR3 protein: CAISKGQGAGEQYF. CDR3 coding DNA: TGTGCCATCAGCAAGGGACAGGGGGCTGGCGAGCAGTACTTC.

CDR3 in amino acids: CATRDRDRDTEAFF. CDR3 nucleotide sequence: TGTGCCACCAGGGACAGGGATCGGGACACTGAAGCTTTCTTT. The chain joins TRBV24-1 to TRBJ1-1; 8 bases are shared with TRBD1. Germline V CDR1 and CDR2: KGHDR, SFDVKD. CDR3 length: 14 residues. V lost 7 bases and J lost 3; bases outside the gene matches: 6.

The chain is built from TRBV6-6 and TRBJ1-6, with TRBD1 as a possible D gene (5 bases). V was shortened by 4 bases and J by 10 bases, with 14 bases between the two germline ends. This CDR3 contains 14 residues. The germline CDR1 and CDR2 sequences are MNHNY and SVGAGI (reference sequence). CDR3 amino acids: CASSSDPRGSPLHF. CDR3 DNA: TGTGCCAGCAGTTCGGACCCTCGGGGGTCACCCCTCCACTTT.

This clone was counted only a few times. The chain has TRBV11-2 and TRBJ2-1, with 8 nucleotides matching TRBD2. In germline, CDR1 is SGHAT, CDR2 FQNNGV. V shed 4 bases, J shed 10 bases, and the junction held 9 bases outside the gene matches. CDR3 length equals 14 residues. The CDR3 is CASSSRGGESEQFF. The CDR3 DNA reads TGTGCCAGCAGCTCCCGGGGGGGAGAATCGGAGCAGTTCTTC.

The chain carries TRBV11-2 and TRBJ2-1, with 10 bases that match TRBD2. This CDR3 is built from 18 residues. The J segment lost 2 bases and the V segment lost 0 bases, leaving 7 bases of the junction unmatched. Looked up from germline, CDR1 is SGHAT and CDR2 is FQNNGV. CDR3 in DNA: TGTGCCAGCAGCTTAGACCCAGCGGGGGGGTCCCCCTACAATGAGCAGTTCTTC. It specifies CASSLDPAGGSPYNEQFF.

This chain joins TRBV18 and TRBJ1-1; D is undetermined. The CDR3 consists of 13 residues. V was pared by 4 bases and J by 6 bases, with 12 bases between. Germline V CDR1 and CDR2: KGHSH, LQKENI. Here the CDR3 reads CASSQAGEAEAFF. The CDR3 nucleotides read TGTGCCAGCTCACAGGCGGGTGAGGCTGAAGCTTTCTTT.

This clone was found once. J is TRBJ1-3 and V is TRBV5-1; D gene ambiguous. Germline V gene sequence: CDR1 SGHRS, CDR2 YFSETQ. This CDR3 contains 15 residues. The V gene lost 4 bases and the J gene lost 4 bases, with 15 bases spanning the gap. Written as DNA, the CDR3 is TGCGCCAGCAGCCCATCATCAGGAGGCGGAAACACCATATATTTT. This codes for CASSPSSGGGNTIYF.

CDR3 DNA: TGTGCCACCAGTGAACCGGGACTCGGACAAGAGACCCAGTACTTC. Translating it yields CATSEPGLGQETQYF. The chain combines TRBV24-1 with TRBJ2-5; the D gene is possibly TRBD2 (6 bases). The germline V and J ends were trimmed by 4 bases and 2 bases, with 13 bases remaining between them. CDR3 length equals 15 residues. Germline V gene sequence: CDR1 KGHDR, CDR2 SFDVKD.

V is TRBV2 and J is TRBJ2-7; D is possibly TRBD1 (6 bases). This CDR3 spans 12 amino acids. Deletions cut 9 bases from V and 1 base from J, with 10 bases between. The germline gives CDR1 SNHLY, CDR2 FYNNEI. Here the CDR3 DNA reads TGTGCCAGTGAGACAGGTTCCTACGAGCAGTACGTC. Protein product: CASETGSYEQYV.

The chain couples TRBV7-8 to TRBJ2-7; 8 bases line up with TRBD2. Trimming took 6 bases from V and 3 from J; bases not matched to a gene: 7. The CDR3 covers 14 residues. CDR1 is SGHVS, CDR2 FQNEAQ, per germline. The CDR3 DNA reads as TGTGCCAGCAGGCCAGCGGGAGAGTACTACGAGCAGTACTTC. Translation: CASRPAGEYYEQYF.

This chain connects TRBV15 to TRBJ1-4; perhaps TRBD1 as D (5 bases). Germline lookup yields CDR1 LNHNV and CDR2 YYDKDF (reference sequence). V was trimmed by 2 bases and J by 5 bases, leaving 9 bases between them. This CDR3 contains 14 residues. The CDR3 nucleotides read TGTGCCACCAGCAGATCGACAGAAAATGAAAAACTGTTTTTT. It specifies CATSRSTENEKLFF.

This sequence joins TRBV28 and TRBJ1-6; a possible D gene is TRBD1 (6 bases). The CDR3 is 19 residues long. CDR1 is MDHEN and CDR2 is SYDVKM in the germline V gene. Trimming took 6 bases from V and 6 from J, leaving 27 bases between them. The DNA for the CDR3 is TGTGCCAGCAGACAAAACCACGGGAGGGGGGACGTTTCTAATTCACCCCTCCACTTT. It specifies CASRQNHGRGDVSNSPLHF. The full variable domain, its missing parts supplied by reference TRBV28 and TRBJ1-6, is DVKVTQSSRYLVKRTGEKVFLECVQDMDHENMFWYRQDPGLGLRLIYFSYDVKMKEKGDIPEGYSVSREKKERFSLILESASTNQTSMYLCASRQNHGRGDVSNSPLHFGNGTRLTVT.

J is TRBJ2-5 and V is TRBV7-2; D not resolved. Germline CDR1 reads SGHTA; CDR2 reads FQGNSA. V was pared by 5 bases and J by 9 bases, with 16 bases between. There are 13 residues in the CDR3. The CDR3 DNA follows: TGTGCCAGCAGCCTGACAACCCAATCCGCCCAGTACTTC. The encoded protein is CASSLTTQSAQYF.

This clone was counted once. The chain carries TRBV11-3 and TRBJ2-7, with 7 bases fitting TRBD1. V lost 5 bases and J lost 2; bases outside the gene matches: 12. Germline-derived CDR1 and CDR2 are SGHNT and YENEEA. The CDR3 runs 16 residues. CDR3 amino acids: CASSRGLNSLTYEQYF. CDR3 DNA: TGTGCCAGCAGCAGGGGGCTGAACAGCCTGACCTACGAGCAGTACTTC.

The J gene is TRBJ2-5, the V gene TRBV6-4, with TRBD2 identical over 9 bases. The ends lost 6 bases at V and 7 bases at J; junction bases unmatched: 12. CDR1 and CDR2 from the germline V gene are MRHNA and SNTAGT. CDR3 length: 15 amino acids. CDR3: CASSPRLAVPGTQYF. CDR3 bases: TGTGCCAGCAGCCCTCGACTAGCGGTCCCGGGGACCCAGTACTTC.

The chain has TRBV14 and TRBJ1-4; D perhaps matches TRBD1 (5 bases). CDR3 length equals 14 residues. Germline-derived CDR1 and CDR2 are SGHDN and FVKESK. V lost 8 bases, J lost 0 bases, and 10 bases lay in between. CDR3 coding DNA: TGTGCCAGCGGAAAGGGGTCAACTAATGAAAAACTGTTTTTT. Translation gives CASGKGSTNEKLFF.

The chain joins TRBV6-5 to TRBJ1-2, with TRBD1 as a possible D gene (6 bases). Germline CDR1 is MNHEY and CDR2 is SVGAGI. CDR3 size: 14 residues. The V gene lost 4 bases and the J gene lost 7 bases, with 16 bases spanning the gap. This CDR3 is CASSSTGSALGYTF. The CDR3 coding sequence is TGTGCCAGCAGTTCCACAGGGTCCGCACTTGGCTACACCTTC.

CDR3 residues: CASSQDIGNDQPQHF. Written as DNA, the CDR3 is TGTGCCAGCAGCCAGGATATAGGTAATGATCAGCCCCAGCATTTT. The chain recombines TRBV5-5 with TRBJ1-5, with D unresolved. Per germline, CDR1 SGHKS and CDR2 YYEKEE (reference sequence). The ends were cut back, 4 bases at V and 5 bases at J, with 16 bases in the middle. The CDR3 length is 15 residues. The full variable domain, in which reference TRBV5-5 and TRBJ1-5 provide the parts outside the CDR3, is DAGVTQSPTHLIKTRGQQVTLRCSPISGHKSVSWYQQVLGQGPQFIFQYYEKEERGRGNFPDRFSARQFPNYSSELNVNALLLGDSALYLCASSQDIGNDQPQHFGDGTRLSIL.

This sequence joins TRBV6-5 and TRBJ2-2; no clear D gene. CDR3 length: 12 residues. Germline V CDR1 and CDR2: MNHEY, SVGAGI. Deletions cut 6 bases from V and 1 base from J, with 3 bases between. This chain's CDR3 is CASRQNTGELFF. CDR3 DNA: TGTGCCAGCAGACAGAACACCGGGGAGCTGTTTTTT.

The chain has TRBV6-5 and TRBJ1-3; 8 nucleotides match TRBD1. There are 14 residues in the CDR3. CDR1 is MNHEY, CDR2 SVGAGI, per germline. V lost 7 bases to trimming and J lost 5 bases; unmatched junction nucleotides: 7. CDR3 sequence: CASMSPGGRNTIYF. The CDR3 region has the DNA TGTGCCAGCATGAGTCCAGGGGGCAGAAACACCATATATTTT.

The chain joins TRBV11-2 to TRBJ2-3; 7 bases agree with TRBD1. The V gene's germline CDR1 is SGHAT and CDR2 FQNNGV. This CDR3 has 15 amino acids. J was trimmed by 2 bases and V by 3 bases; bases with no gene match: 5. The CDR3 sequence: CASSLAGQDTDTQYF. CDR3 DNA: TGTGCCAGCAGCTTGGCCGGACAGGACACAGATACGCAGTATTTT. Full variable domain (missing parts from reference TRBV11-2 and TRBJ2-3): EAGVAQSPRYKIIEKRQSVAFWCNPISGHATLYWYQQILGQGPKLLIQFQNNGVVDDSQLPKDRFSAERLKGVDSTLKIQPAKLEDSAVYLCASSLAGQDTDTQYFGPGTRLTVL.

This clone was seen more than once but under ten times. The chain is built from TRBV5-4 and TRBJ2-3; 13 bases fit TRBD2. Germline CDR1 and CDR2: SGHNT and YYREEE (reference sequence). The CDR3 has 16 residues. Losses at the gene ends were 4 bases for V and 0 bases for J; bases not matched to a gene: 2. The CDR3 reads CASSRGLAGSTDTQYF. The CDR3 DNA reads as TGTGCCAGCAGCCGGGGACTAGCGGGAAGCACAGATACGCAGTATTTT.

The chain joins TRBV2 to TRBJ2-1, with TRBD2 matching over 14 bases. V lost 6 bases and J lost 6; bases outside the gene matches: 4. Germline V gene sequence: CDR1 SNHLY, CDR2 FYNNEI. CDR3 length equals 15 residues. CDR3 in DNA: TGTGCCAGCAGACCGACTAGCGGGGGGGCCAATGAGCAGTTCTTC. Protein: CASRPTSGGANEQFF. Based on the CDR3 plus reference TRBV2 and TRBJ2-1, the full variable domain is EPEVTQTPSHQVTQMGQEVILRCVPISNHLYFYWYRQILGQKVEFLVSFYNNEISEKSEIFDDQFSVERPDGSNFTLKIRSTKLEDSAMYFCASRPTSGGANEQFFGPGTRLTVL.

The rearrangement links TRBV11-3 to TRBJ2-2, with 8 bases identical to TRBD1. This CDR3 comprises 13 residues. Germline CDR1 SGHNT, CDR2 YENEEA. Trimming at V came to 8 bases and at J to 5 bases, leaving 4 bases not matched to a gene. In DNA, the CDR3 is TGTGCCAGCGGACAGGGTCGGACCGGGGAGCTGTTTTTT. The encoded protein is CASGQGRTGELFF.

The chain recombines TRBV3-1 (or the pseudogene TRBV3-2) with TRBJ2-3; the match to TRBD2 covers 13 bases. J was trimmed by 6 bases and V by 0 bases; bases with no gene match: 12. The CDR3 covers 19 residues. Germline values: CDR1 LGHDT, CDR2 YNNKEL (reference sequence). Here the CDR3 reads CASSQDGRLAGGPRDTQYF. CDR3 DNA: TGTGCCAGCAGCCAAGATGGTAGACTAGCGGGGGGCCCCAGGGATACGCAGTATTTT.